These T cell receptor beta chains were read from a single sample in a study of T cell changes during pregnancy in multiple sclerosis. Here immunoSEQ multiplex PCR was the method, and the copy in TCRdb shows in-frame clones only, minus some. This table has about 110,000 clones, around 93% appearing once. The sequenced sample was peripheral blood, obtained after pregnancy. Receptors originate from a female donor with multiple sclerosis, enrolled in a pregnancy study. Both conserved end residues are part of each CDR3. Each record gives: D gene, J gene, clone size, V gene, CDR3 DNA, CDR3 protein. A D gene is named only where the DNA matches it firmly. The size of a clone is reported for some rows only, either as once, few or many, or as a class for expanded clones.

NA,TRBJ1-5,NA,TRBV7-9,TGTGCCAGCAGCTTGGGTACAGGGCCGAGGACCCAGCATTTT,CASSLGTGPRTQHF
TRBD2,TRBJ2-5,NA,TRBV5-1,TGCGCCAGCAGCTTGGCCGTTGGTAGCGGGTTGGGGGGAATGCGGACCCAGTACTTC,CASSLAVGSGLGGMRTQYF
NA,TRBJ1-1,NA,TRBV5-1,TGCGCCAGCAGCTTGCAGGGGAACACTGAAGCTTTCTTT,CASSLQGNTEAFF
NA,TRBJ1-5,NA,TRBV25-1,TGTGCCAGCAGGGGAGGGAATCAGCCCCAGCATTTT,CASRGGNQPQHF
NA,TRBJ1-3,NA,TRBV10-3,TGTGCCATGGGTCGATCTGCGGGTCATTTCAGCTCTGGAAACACCATATATTTT,CAMGRSAGHFSSGNTIYF
TRBD1,TRBJ1-2,NA,TRBV19,TGTGCCAGTAGCAAGGGGACAGGGCCTTATGGCTACACCTTC,CASSKGTGPYGYTF
NA,TRBJ1-5,NA,TRBV15,TGTGCCACCAGCCGAAGCCCCACCGGGAATCAGCCCCAGCATTTT,CATSRSPTGNQPQHF
NA,TRBJ1-2,NA,TRBV5-4,TGTGCCAGCAGCTTGGCCGGGGTTACCTATGGCTACACCTTC,CASSLAGVTYGYTF
NA,TRBJ2-5,NA,TRBV27,TGTGCCAGCAGTTTCCCACAAGAGACCCAGTACTTC,CASSFPQETQYF
NA,TRBJ2-5,NA,TRBV6-5,TGTGCCAGCACCCGACGATCAGGGCAGGAGACCCAGTACTTC,CASTRRSGQETQYF
NA,TRBJ1-1,NA,TRBV29-1,TGCAGCGTTGGCCGACAGTTTCCCCACGAAGCTTTCTTT,CSVGRQFPHEAFF
TRBD1,TRBJ2-4,NA,TRBV10-3,TGTGCCATCGCCGCGGACAGGGAGGACATTCAGTACTTC,CAIAADREDIQYF
TRBD1,TRBJ2-1,NA,TRBV7-3,TGTGCCAGCAGCCCGAAGGGACAGCCCCAAAATACCAATGAGCAGTTCTTC,CASSPKGQPQNTNEQFF
TRBD2,TRBJ2-7,NA,TRBV5-1,TGCGCCAGCAGTACCGGGACTAGCCCCGACGAGCAGTACTTC,CASSTGTSPDEQYF
TRBD1,TRBJ2-1,once,TRBV9,TGTGCCAGCAGCAGCGACGGGACAGATTACAATGAGCAGTTCTTC,CASSSDGTDYNEQFF
NA,TRBJ1-3,NA,TRBV19,TGTGCCAGTAGTGGAGGACAGAGGAACACCATATATTTT,CASSGGQRNTIYF
NA,TRBJ1-6,NA,TRBV6-5,TGTGCCAGCAGTTTGAGTAGGACAGTAGATTCACCCCTCCACTTT,CASSLSRTVDSPLHF
TRBD1,TRBJ1-5,NA,TRBV19,TGTGCCAGTAGTAGAGGACAGGTGGGCAATCAGCCCCAGCATTTT,CASSRGQVGNQPQHF
NA,TRBJ2-1,NA,TRBV10-3,TGTGCCATCAGCCTAGCCGAGCCCAATGAGCAGTTCTTC,CAISLAEPNEQFF
NA,TRBJ1-2,NA,TRBV30,TGTGCCTGGAGTCGTGATAGGGGGTCGGGTGGCTACACCTTC,CAWSRDRGSGGYTF
TRBD1,TRBJ2-1,NA,TRBV15,TGTGCCACCGTCAGTATGGACAGGGGGTTCTACAATGAGCAGTTCTTC,CATVSMDRGFYNEQFF
NA,TRBJ2-7,NA,TRBV29-1,TGCAGCGTTGAGGTAGGGGTTCGGGACGAGCAGTACTTC,CSVEVGVRDEQYF
NA,TRBJ1-2,NA,TRBV28,TGTGCCAGCAGTGCCTCGACAGTAATCTATGGCTACACCTTC,CASSASTVIYGYTF
NA,TRBJ2-7,NA,TRBV28,TGTGCCAGCAGTTGGACGGGGACCTACGAGCAGTACTTC,CASSWTGTYEQYF
NA,TRBJ2-5,NA,TRBV7-9,TGTGCCAGCAGCTTACCAAGACAAGAAGAGACCCAGTACTTC,CASSLPRQEETQYF
NA,TRBJ1-2,NA,TRBV7-2,TGTGCCAGCAGCTTAGACTTAAACTATGGCTACACCTTC,CASSLDLNYGYTF
NA,TRBJ2-7,NA,TRBV7-2,TGTGCCAGCAGCTTAGTAGTCGGGAGCTCCTACGAGCAGTACTTC,CASSLVVGSSYEQYF
NA,TRBJ1-1,NA,TRBV6-6,TGTGCCAGCAGTTACGAGGGTTCGACTGAAGCTTTCTTT,CASSYEGSTEAFF
NA,TRBJ2-7,NA,TRBV9,TGTGCCAGCAGCGTAGGGGACACCGCCTTCTCCTACGAGCAGTACTTC,CASSVGDTAFSYEQYF
NA,TRBJ1-3,NA,TRBV19,TGTGCCAGTAGAGCGACAGTCGACGGGGGCACCATATATTTT,CASRATVDGGTIYF
NA,TRBJ2-1,NA,TRBV4-1,TGCGCCAGCAGCCAAGGTAACTCCTACAATGAGCAGTTCTTC,CASSQGNSYNEQFF
NA,TRBJ2-5,NA,TRBV7-9,TGTGCCAGCAGCTTAGCGCGGGGTCATCAAGAGACCCAGTACTTC,CASSLARGHQETQYF
TRBD1,TRBJ1-5,NA,TRBV6-6,TGTGCCAGCACTCCGACAGGGTTGTCTAATCAGCCCCAGCATTTT,CASTPTGLSNQPQHF
TRBD1,TRBJ1-2,NA,TRBV28,TGTGCCAGCAGTTTCGGGGACAGGACCTATGGCTACACCTTC,CASSFGDRTYGYTF
NA,TRBJ1-3,NA,TRBV4-2,TGTGCCAGCAGCCAAGAGGTCCCAGGGGCTGGAAACACCATATATTTT,CASSQEVPGAGNTIYF
NA,TRBJ1-5,NA,TRBV7-3,TGTGCCAGCAGCCCTAATAGCAATCAGCCCCAGCATTTT,CASSPNSNQPQHF
TRBD1,TRBJ1-5,NA,TRBV27,TGTGCCAGCAGTCAACAGGGGGGATGGCAGCCCCAGCATTTT,CASSQQGGWQPQHF
NA,TRBJ2-5,NA,TRBV29-1,TGCTCCAGCGAGTGGATGGAGACCCAGTACTTC,CSSEWMETQYF
NA,TRBJ2-7,NA,TRBV11-1,TGTGCCAGCAGCCCCACCCCAGGGTTGCACGAGCAGTACTTC,CASSPTPGLHEQYF
NA,TRBJ2-7,NA,TRBV4-1,TGCGCCAGCAGCCAAGCAGCGGGTGGATACGAGCAGTACTTC,CASSQAAGGYEQYF
NA,TRBJ2-3,NA,TRBV2,TGTGCCAGCAGGGGCGGACTTTACACAGATACGCAGTATTTT,CASRGGLYTDTQYF
TRBD2,TRBJ2-5,NA,TRBV11-2,TGTGCCAGCAGCTTAGTACTAGCGGAGAGGGAGACCCAGTACTTC,CASSLVLAERETQYF
TRBD2,TRBJ2-7,NA,TRBV19,TGTGCCAGTAGCGGGGGGACTAGCGGCAGCTACGAGCAGTACTTC,CASSGGTSGSYEQYF
TRBD2,TRBJ2-1,NA,TRBV2,TGTGCCAGCAGGATCTTAGCGGGGGAAATTTACAATGAGCAGTTCTTC,CASRILAGEIYNEQFF
TRBD1,TRBJ1-1,NA,TRBV28,TGTGCCAGCAGTTTGGGAAGACAGGGACTTCAGGGCGATGAAGCTTTCTTT,CASSLGRQGLQGDEAFF
NA,TRBJ1-4,NA,TRBV5-1,TGCGCCAGCCGGGGGAGGGGATCAAGTGAAAAACTGTTTTTT,CASRGRGSSEKLFF
TRBD1,TRBJ2-5,NA,TRBV7-9,TGTGCCAGCAGCACGATCGACAGGGGGCGCGGGGAGACCCAGTACTTC,CASSTIDRGRGETQYF
NA,TRBJ2-5,NA,TRBV9,TGTGCCAGCAGCACCCGCGGGATTCCGGAGACCCAGTACTTC,CASSTRGIPETQYF
NA,TRBJ1-1,NA,TRBV19,TGTGCCAGTAGGTCGCAGGACATTTTGAACACTGAAGCTTTCTTT,CASRSQDILNTEAFF
TRBD2,TRBJ2-2,NA,TRBV28,TGTGCCAGCAGGACCCTTAGCGGGAGCGGCACCGGGGAGCTGTTTTTT,CASRTLSGSGTGELFF
TRBD1,TRBJ2-7,NA,TRBV27,TGTGCCAGCAGTTCGAGGGGGCCTGCTGCGAGAGAGCAGTACTTC,CASSSRGPAAREQYF
NA,TRBJ2-3,NA,TRBV25-1,TGTGCCAGCAGTGAATTTTTGGGGGGAACAGATACGCAGTATTTT,CASSEFLGGTDTQYF
TRBD2,TRBJ2-7,NA,TRBV7-2,TGTGCCAGCAGCTTACGAGCGGGGGCATCCTACGAGCAGTACTTC,CASSLRAGASYEQYF
NA,TRBJ2-5,NA,TRBV5-1,TGCGCCAGCAGCTTGGGGCCAGAGACCCAGTACTTC,CASSLGPETQYF
NA,TRBJ2-3,NA,TRBV7-2,TGTGCCAGCAGCCTAGATGGGGGGACAGATACGCAGTATTTT,CASSLDGGTDTQYF
TRBD1,TRBJ1-5,NA,TRBV6-1,TGTGCCAGCAGTGCCGGGACAGGGAATAGTGGCAATCAGCCCCAGCATTTT,CASSAGTGNSGNQPQHF
NA,TRBJ1-1,NA,TRBV7-2,TGTGCCAGCAGCGGCAGGGGAAAGGTGAACACTGAAGCTTTCTTT,CASSGRGKVNTEAFF
NA,TRBJ2-5,once,TRBV4-2,TGTGCCAGCAGCCAAGATTCGGGCAGGGTCGGAGAGACCCAGTACTTC,CASSQDSGRVGETQYF
NA,TRBJ1-1,NA,TRBV27,TGTGCCAGCAGTTTGTGGGGGGGAGAAACTGAAGCTTTCTTT,CASSLWGGETEAFF
TRBD1,TRBJ1-1,NA,TRBV27,TGTGCCAGCAGTGACCGACAGGGATTCAACACTGAAGCTTTCTTT,CASSDRQGFNTEAFF